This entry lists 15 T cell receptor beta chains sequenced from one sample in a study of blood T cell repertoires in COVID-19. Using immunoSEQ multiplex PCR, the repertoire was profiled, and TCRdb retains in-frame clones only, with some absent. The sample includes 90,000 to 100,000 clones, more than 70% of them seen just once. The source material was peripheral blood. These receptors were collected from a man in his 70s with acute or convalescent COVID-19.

The CDR3: CASSSYSGTGPNTEAFF. The CDR3 DNA follows: TGTGCCAGCAGTTCGTACTCCGGGACAGGGCCTAACACTGAAGCTTTCTTT. This rearrangement joins TRBV28 to TRBJ1-1; 9 bases are shared with TRBD1. Germline-derived CDR1 and CDR2 are MDHEN and SYDVKM. Losses at the gene ends were 4 bases for V and 2 bases for J; bases not matched to a gene: 11. The CDR3 runs 17 residues.

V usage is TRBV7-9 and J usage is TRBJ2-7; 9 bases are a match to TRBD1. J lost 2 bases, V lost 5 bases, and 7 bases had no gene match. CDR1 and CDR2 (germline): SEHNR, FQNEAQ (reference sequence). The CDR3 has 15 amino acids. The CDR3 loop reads CASSRGQGLAYEQYF. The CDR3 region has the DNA TGTGCCAGCAGCCGTGGACAGGGGTTGGCCTACGAGCAGTACTTC.

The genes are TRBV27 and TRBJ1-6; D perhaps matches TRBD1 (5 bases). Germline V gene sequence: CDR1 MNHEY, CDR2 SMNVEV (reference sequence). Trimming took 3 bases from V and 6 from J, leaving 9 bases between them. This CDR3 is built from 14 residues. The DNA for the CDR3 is TGTGCCAGCAGTTTGGTCAGGGCTAATTCACCCCTCCACTTT. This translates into CASSLVRANSPLHF.

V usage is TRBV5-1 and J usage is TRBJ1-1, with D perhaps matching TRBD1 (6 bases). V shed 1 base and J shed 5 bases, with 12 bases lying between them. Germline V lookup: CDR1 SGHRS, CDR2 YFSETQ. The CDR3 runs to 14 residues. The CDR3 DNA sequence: TGCGCCAGCAGCTTGTCGGGGGGCAGTACTGAAGCTTTCTTT. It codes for CASSLSGGSTEAFF.

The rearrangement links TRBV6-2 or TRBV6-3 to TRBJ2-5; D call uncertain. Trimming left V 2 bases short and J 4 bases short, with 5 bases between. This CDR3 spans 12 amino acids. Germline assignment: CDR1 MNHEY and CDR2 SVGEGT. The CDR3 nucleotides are TGTGCCAGCAGTTACGGCGGAGAGACCCAGTACTTC. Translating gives CASSYGGETQYF.

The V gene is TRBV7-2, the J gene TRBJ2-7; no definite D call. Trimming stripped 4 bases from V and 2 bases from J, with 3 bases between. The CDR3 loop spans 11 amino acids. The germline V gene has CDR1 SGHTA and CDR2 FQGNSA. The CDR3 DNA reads TGTGCCAGCAGCTCCGCCTACGAGCAGTACTTC. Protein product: CASSSAYEQYF. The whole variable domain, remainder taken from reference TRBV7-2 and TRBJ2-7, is GAGVSQSPSNKVTEKGKDVELRCDPISGHTALYWYRQSLGQGLEFLIYFQGNSAPDKSGLPSDRFSAERTGGSVSTLTIQRTQQEDSAVYLCASSSAYEQYFGPGTRLTVT.

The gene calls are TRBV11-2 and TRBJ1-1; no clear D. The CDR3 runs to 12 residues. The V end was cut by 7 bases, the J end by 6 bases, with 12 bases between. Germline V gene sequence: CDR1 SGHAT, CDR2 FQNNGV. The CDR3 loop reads CASILPRAEAFF. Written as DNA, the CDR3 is TGTGCCAGCATCCTGCCGAGGGCTGAAGCTTTCTTT. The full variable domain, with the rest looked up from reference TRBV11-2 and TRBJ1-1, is EAGVAQSPRYKIIEKRQSVAFWCNPISGHATLYWYQQILGQGPKLLIQFQNNGVVDDSQLPKDRFSAERLKGVDSTLKIQPAKLEDSAVYLCASILPRAEAFFGQGTRLTVV.

DNA for the CDR3: TGTGCCAGCAGTTACTCGAAGGGGGGCAATCAGCCCCAGCATTTT. It encodes CASSYSKGGNQPQHF. V is TRBV6-5 and J is TRBJ1-5; a weak D match, TRBD1 (6 bases). The CDR3 totals 15 residues. Trimming took off 0 bases at V and 2 bases at J, with 8 bases between the two ends. Per germline, CDR1 MNHEY and CDR2 SVGAGI.

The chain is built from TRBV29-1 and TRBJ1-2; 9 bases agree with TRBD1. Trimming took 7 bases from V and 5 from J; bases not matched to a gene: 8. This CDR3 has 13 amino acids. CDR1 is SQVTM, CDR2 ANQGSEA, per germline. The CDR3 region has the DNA TGCAGCGCCGGGACAGGGTTTGGGTATGGCTACACCTTC. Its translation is CSAGTGFGYGYTF.

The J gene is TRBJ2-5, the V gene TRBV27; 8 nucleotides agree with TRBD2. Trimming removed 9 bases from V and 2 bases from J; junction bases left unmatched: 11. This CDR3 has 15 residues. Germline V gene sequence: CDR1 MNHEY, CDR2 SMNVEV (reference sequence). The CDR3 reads CASSTRGAVQETQYF. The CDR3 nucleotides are TGTGCCAGTTCCACGCGGGGGGCAGTACAAGAGACCCAGTACTTC.

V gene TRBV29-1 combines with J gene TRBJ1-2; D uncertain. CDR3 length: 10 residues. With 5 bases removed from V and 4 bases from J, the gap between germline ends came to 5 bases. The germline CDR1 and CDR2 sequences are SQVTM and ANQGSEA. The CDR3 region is CSVSGYGYTF. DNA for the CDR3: TGCAGCGTTAGCGGCTATGGCTACACCTTC.

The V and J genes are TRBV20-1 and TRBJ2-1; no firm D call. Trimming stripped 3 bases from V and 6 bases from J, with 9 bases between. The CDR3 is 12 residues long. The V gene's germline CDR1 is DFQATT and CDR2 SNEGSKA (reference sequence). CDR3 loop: CSASQMSNEQFF. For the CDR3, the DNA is TGCAGTGCTAGTCAGATGTCCAATGAGCAGTTCTTC.

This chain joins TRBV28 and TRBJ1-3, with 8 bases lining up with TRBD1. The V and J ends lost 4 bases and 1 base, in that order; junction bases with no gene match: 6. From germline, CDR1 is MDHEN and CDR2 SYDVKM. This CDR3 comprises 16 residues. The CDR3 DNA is TGTGCCAGCAGTTCCACGGGACAGGTTTCTGGAAACACCATATATTTT. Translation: CASSSTGQVSGNTIYF. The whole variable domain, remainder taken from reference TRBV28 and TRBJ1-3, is DVKVTQSSRYLVKRTGEKVFLECVQDMDHENMFWYRQDPGLGLRLIYFSYDVKMKEKGDIPEGYSVSREKKERFSLILESASTNQTSMYLCASSSTGQVSGNTIYFGEGSWLTVV.

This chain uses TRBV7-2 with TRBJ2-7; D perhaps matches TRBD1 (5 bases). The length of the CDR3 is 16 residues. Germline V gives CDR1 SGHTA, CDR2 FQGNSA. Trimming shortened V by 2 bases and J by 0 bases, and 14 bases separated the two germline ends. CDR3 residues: CASSLISTVNSYEQYF. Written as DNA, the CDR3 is TGTGCCAGCAGCTTAATCTCGACAGTTAACTCCTACGAGCAGTACTTC. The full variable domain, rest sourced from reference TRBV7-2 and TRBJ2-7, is GAGVSQSPSNKVTEKGKDVELRCDPISGHTALYWYRQSLGQGLEFLIYFQGNSAPDKSGLPSDRFSAERTGGSVSTLTIQRTQQEDSAVYLCASSLISTVNSYEQYFGPGTRLTVT.

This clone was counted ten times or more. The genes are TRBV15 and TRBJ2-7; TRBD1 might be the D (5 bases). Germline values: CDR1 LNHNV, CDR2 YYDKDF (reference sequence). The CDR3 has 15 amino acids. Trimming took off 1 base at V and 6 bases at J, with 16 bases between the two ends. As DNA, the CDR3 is TGTGCCACCAGCAGAGTATCGGACACCAGCCCCGAGCAGTACTTC. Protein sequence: CATSRVSDTSPEQYF.